These T cell receptor beta chains were read from a single sample in a study of spatial heterogeneity in lung cancer. Via MiXCR, TCRdb re-called the 5' RACE reads, giving one row per CDR3 protein. The repertoire holds around 4,800 distinct CDR3 sequences, with 6.1% as singletons. Specimen: lung tumor tissue, collected at surgery. These receptors were taken from a male donor with early-stage non-small cell lung cancer. The CDR3 runs from the conserved cysteine through the conserved F or W. A D gene is named only where the DNA matches it firmly. Clone size, where shown, is once, few, many, or a class for clones that have expanded.

TRBV5-1	NA	many	TRBJ2-5	CASSTDPPAGGETQYF	TGCGCCAGCAGCACGGACCCCCCCGCCGGGGGAGAGACCCAGTACTTC
TRBV15	NA	many	TRBJ1-6	CATKGGPRSPLHF	TGTGCCACCAAGGGGGGGCCGCGGTCACCCCTCCACTTT
TRBV25-1	NA	many	TRBJ1-3	CASSESVTGNTIYF	TGTGCCAGCAGTGAATCCGTTACTGGAAACACCATATATTTT
TRBV5-1	TRBD1	few	TRBJ1-4	CASRSGQSNEKLFF	TGCGCCAGCAGGTCGGGACAGAGTAATGAAAAACTGTTTTTT
TRBV12-3/TRBV12-4	NA	many	TRBJ2-5	CASSPGLAVYF	TGTGCCAGCAGCCCGGGTTTGGCGGTGTACTTC
TRBV6-2/TRBV6-3	TRBD1	medium-sized	TRBJ1-1	CASSYSGTVNTEAFF	TGTGCCAGCAGTTACTCCGGGACAGTGAACACTGAAGCTTTCTTT
TRBV4-2	TRBD2	many	TRBJ2-3	CASSQASGRAEGVTDTQYF	TGTGCCAGCAGCCAAGCCAGCGGGAGGGCCGAAGGGGTCACAGATACGCAGTATTTT
TRBV28	NA	NA	TRBJ2-7	CASSYELRYEQYF	TGTGCCAGCAGTTATGAATTACGCTACGAGCAGTACTTC
TRBV4-3	NA	medium-sized	TRBJ1-4	CASSQDGWTAGEKLFF	TGCGCCAGCAGCCAAGATGGGTGGACAGCGGGTGAAAAACTGTTTTTT
TRBV20-1	NA	many	TRBJ2-5	CSACLLGGLQETQYF	TGCAGTGCTTGTCTACTCGGGGGGCTCCAAGAGACCCAGTACTTC
TRBV9	NA	medium-sized	TRBJ1-2	CASSVGSANYGYTF	TGTGCCAGCAGCGTAGGGTCCGCTAACTATGGCTACACCTTC
TRBV9	TRBD2	many	TRBJ2-3	CASRPSGSDTQYF	TGTGCCAGCAGGCCAAGCGGGAGTGATACGCAGTATTTT
TRBV28	NA	medium-sized	TRBJ2-3	CASKPPGGWPYTDTQYF	TGTGCCAGCAAACCCCCCGGTGGCTGGCCCTACACAGATACGCAGTATTTT
TRBV4-3	NA	medium-sized	TRBJ1-2	CASSQTAAGNYGYTF	TGCGCCAGCAGCCAGACCGCGGCAGGGAACTATGGCTACACCTTC
TRBV3-1	NA	many	TRBJ1-6	CASSQVGGNSPLHF	TGTGCCAGCAGCCAAGTGGGGGGCAATTCACCCCTCCACTTT
TRBV24-1	TRBD1	NA	TRBJ1-2	CATSARGTGIEGLNYGYTF	TGTGCCACCAGTGCCCGAGGGACAGGGATTGAAGGACTTAACTATGGCTACACCTTC
TRBV14	TRBD1	many	TRBJ2-5	CASSFRQGGSRETQYF	TGTGCCAGCAGCTTTCGACAGGGTGGGTCTCGGGAGACCCAGTACTTC
TRBV3-1	TRBD2	many	TRBJ2-5	CASSQVLAGEETQYF	TGTGCCAGCAGCCAAGTACTAGCGGGGGAAGAGACCCAGTACTTC
TRBV20-1	TRBD2	many	TRBJ2-7	CSAREDANEQYF	TGCAGTGCTCGGGAGGACGCCAACGAGCAGTACTTC
TRBV5-4	NA	many	TRBJ1-4	CASSTTSQSNEKLFF	TGTGCCAGCAGCACCACCTCTCAGTCAAATGAAAAACTGTTTTTT
TRBV3-1	TRBD1	many	TRBJ1-1	CASSQDFRRQGNTEAFF	TGTGCCAGCAGCCAAGATTTCCGGAGACAGGGGAACACTGAAGCTTTCTTT
TRBV6-5	NA	many	TRBJ2-7	CASSASISYEQYF	TGTGCCAGCAGTGCTAGCATCTCCTACGAGCAGTACTTC
TRBV28	NA	many	TRBJ2-7	CAGGNSYEQYF	TGTGCGGGCGGTAACTCCTACGAGCAGTACTTC
TRBV6-7	NA	many	TRBJ1-3	CASSPTHTGLSGNTIYF	TGTGCCAGCAGTCCGACCCACACAGGACTCTCTGGAAACACCATATATTTT
TRBV27	NA	many	TRBJ2-7	CASSPTSAGEQYF	TGTGCCAGCAGTCCGACATCTGCGGGAGAGCAGTACTTC
TRBV5-1	NA	many	TRBJ2-2	CASSLPGKTTGELFF	TGCGCCAGCAGCTTGCCAGGCAAGACCACCGGGGAGCTGTTTTTT
TRBV6-6	NA	NA	TRBJ2-5	CASSYSGQTQETQYF	TGTGCCAGCAGTTACTCCGGACAGACCCAAGAGACCCAGTACTTC
TRBV6-1	NA	many	TRBJ1-2	CASSEAPGVGYGYTF	TGTGCCAGCAGTGAAGCTCCGGGGGTCGGCTATGGCTACACCTTC
TRBV5-6	NA	NA	TRBJ1-5	CASSLGGNNNQPQHF	TGTGCCAGCAGCTTGGGAGGGAACAACAATCAGCCCCAGCATTTT
TRBV20-1	TRBD2	many	TRBJ2-2	CSARDVAGGPGELFF	TGCAGTGCTAGAGATGTAGCGGGGGGCCCCGGGGAGCTGTTTTTT
TRBV7-2	NA	many	TRBJ2-1	CASSSSEDEQFF	TGTGCCAGCAGCTCGTCAGAGGATGAGCAGTTCTTC
TRBV29-1	NA	many	TRBJ2-5	CSVSLTETQYF	TGCAGCGTTTCCCTTACGGAGACCCAGTACTTC
TRBV5-6	TRBD1	many	TRBJ1-5	CASSLSGGTGNQPQHF	TGTGCCAGCAGCTTGAGTGGAGGGACAGGCAATCAGCCCCAGCATTTT
TRBV7-3	TRBD2	many	TRBJ2-1	CASSLNPAGRNEQFF	TGTGCCAGCAGCTTAAATCCAGCGGGAAGGAATGAGCAGTTCTTC
TRBV6-1	NA	many	TRBJ2-2	CASSKIAGELFF	TGTGCCAGCAGTAAAATCGCCGGGGAGCTGTTTTTT
TRBV5-1	NA	many	TRBJ2-3	CASSAESADTQYF	TGCGCCAGCAGCGCGGAGTCCGCAGATACGCAGTATTTT
TRBV5-8	TRBD2	many	TRBJ2-1	CASSLALAGPNEQFF	TGTGCCAGCAGCTTGGCACTAGCGGGCCCCAATGAGCAGTTCTTC
TRBV10-3	NA	many	TRBJ2-7	CAAGGQSYEQYF	TGTGCCGCCGGGGGACAGAGCTACGAGCAGTACTTC
TRBV6-6	TRBD2	NA	TRBJ2-2	CASSPGTKNTGELFF	TGTGCCAGCAGCCCCGGGACTAAGAACACCGGGGAGCTGTTTTTT
TRBV20-1	TRBD2	medium-sized	TRBJ2-2	CSARPTSGANTGELFF	TGCAGTGCTAGGCCTACTAGCGGGGCGAACACCGGGGAGCTGTTTTTT
TRBV20-1	TRBD1	many	TRBJ2-5	CSASRGLLKTQYF	TGCAGTGCTAGCAGGGGGCTGTTGAAGACCCAGTACTTC
TRBV4-1	NA	many	TRBJ1-1	CASSQVGFRGTEAFF	TGCGCCAGCAGCCAAGTAGGTTTTCGAGGGACTGAAGCTTTCTTT
TRBV7-9	NA	many	TRBJ2-2	CASSLVKGLSGELFF	TGTGCCAGCAGCTTAGTGAAGGGGCTCTCCGGGGAGCTGTTTTTT
TRBV5-8	TRBD1	many	TRBJ1-1	CASSLGVARGGTEAFF	TGTGCCAGCAGCTTGGGGGTCGCCAGGGGGGGCACTGAAGCTTTCTTT
TRBV20-1	TRBD1	NA	TRBJ2-5	CSARLATGIGLYQETQYF	TGCAGTGCTAGACTTGCGACAGGGATTGGTTTGTACCAAGAGACCCAGTACTTC
TRBV2	TRBD1	many	TRBJ1-2	CASSEEGGVYGYTF	TGTGCCAGCAGTGAAGAAGGGGGCGTATATGGCTACACCTTC